Shown below are 5 T cell receptor beta chains from a single sample sequenced in a study of shared clonotypes between healthy human individuals. The method was immunoSEQ multiplex PCR; TCRdb's version includes in-frame clones alone and lacks a portion of them. The table records nearly 2 million clones, about 95% of them present only once. Positively selected for CCR7, the CD45RO-negative cells used as naive CD8 cells excluded terminally differentiated effector memory CD45RA+ cells. Sequencing was carried out using naive CD8+ T cells sorted from blood. The receptors were sampled from a man between 18 and 29 years old in good health.

This rearrangement joins TRBV2 to TRBJ2-7, with D possibly matching TRBD1 (7 bases). Germline CDR1 SNHLY, CDR2 FYNNEI. This CDR3 has 18 amino acids. The V end lost 7 bases, the J end lost 0 bases, and 25 bases lay between the germline ends. This CDR3 is CASNAGGGSGHSSYEQYF. The CDR3 DNA follows: TGTGCCAGCAACGCAGGGGGAGGTTCGGGCCATAGCTCCTACGAGCAGTACTTC.

The J gene is TRBJ1-2, the V gene TRBV23-1, with 7 bases fitting TRBD1. TRBV23-1 is sorted into the ORF group, with uncertain function. J lost 3 bases, V lost 3 bases, and 7 bases had no gene match. The CDR3 is made up of 15 amino acids. CDR3 DNA: TGCGCCAGCAGTCAGCGGCCACAGGGGCACTATGGCTACACCTTC. Residues: CASSQRPQGHYGYTF.

This CDR3 is CASSQGLAGDAYNEQFF. As DNA, the CDR3 is TGTGCCAGCAGCCAGGGACTAGCGGGGGATGCTTACAATGAGCAGTTCTTC. This rearrangement joins TRBV7-6 to TRBJ2-1; 14 nucleotides align to TRBD2. The CDR3 length is 17 residues. With V trimmed by 5 bases and J by 4 bases, 7 bases remained unmatched. Germline CDR1 is SGHVS and CDR2 is FNYEAQ.

This chain uses TRBV27 with TRBJ2-2; D is perhaps TRBD1 (5 bases). The CDR3 spans 13 residues. V was shortened by 6 bases and J by 6 bases, with 11 bases between the two germline ends. The germline V gene encodes CDR1 MNHEY and CDR2 SMNVEV (reference sequence). The CDR3 DNA is TGTGCCAGCAGGGTTTTAGGGGCCGGGGAGCTGTTTTTT. Translating it yields CASRVLGAGELFF.

J is TRBJ1-5 and V is TRBV15; D unclear. This CDR3 is built from 17 residues. V dropped 0 bases and J dropped 0 bases, with 12 bases sitting between them. Germline CDR1 reads LNHNV; CDR2 reads YYDKDF (reference sequence). CDR3 coding DNA: TGTGCCACCAGCAGAGATCATGTTGGGGTTAGCAATCAGCCCCAGCATTTT. Translation: CATSRDHVGVSNQPQHF.